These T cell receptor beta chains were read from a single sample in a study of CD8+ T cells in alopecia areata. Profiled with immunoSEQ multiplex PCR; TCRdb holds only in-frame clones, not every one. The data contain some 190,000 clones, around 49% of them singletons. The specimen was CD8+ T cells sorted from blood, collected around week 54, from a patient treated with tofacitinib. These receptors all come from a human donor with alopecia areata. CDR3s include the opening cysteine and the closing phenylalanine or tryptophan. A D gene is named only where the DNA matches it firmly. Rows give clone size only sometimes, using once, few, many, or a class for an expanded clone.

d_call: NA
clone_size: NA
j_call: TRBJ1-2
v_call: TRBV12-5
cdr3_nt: TGTGCTAGTGGTTTTGACGGGTATGGCTACACCTTC
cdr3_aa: CASGFDGYGYTF

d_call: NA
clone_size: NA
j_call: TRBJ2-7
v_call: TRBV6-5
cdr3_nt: TGTGCCAGCAGTGAACTAGTCGAGCAGTACTTC
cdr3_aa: CASSELVEQYF

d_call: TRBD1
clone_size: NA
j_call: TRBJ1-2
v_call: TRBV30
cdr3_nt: TGTGCCTGGAAACAGGGGAGCTATGGCTACACCTTC
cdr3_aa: CAWKQGSYGYTF

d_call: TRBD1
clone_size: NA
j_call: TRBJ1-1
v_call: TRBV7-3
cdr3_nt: TGTGCCAGCGGACAGGGGGCTGGGGACACTGAAGCTTTCTTT
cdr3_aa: CASGQGAGDTEAFF

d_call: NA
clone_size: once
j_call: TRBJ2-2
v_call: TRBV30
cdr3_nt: TGTGCCTGGAGTGCCGAAGATCCGGAATACACCGGGGAGCTGTTTTTT
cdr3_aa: CAWSAEDPEYTGELFF

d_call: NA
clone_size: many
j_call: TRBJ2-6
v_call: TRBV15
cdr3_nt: TGTGCCACCAGCAGAGATCGGAGCTCTGGGGCCAACGTCCTGACTTTC
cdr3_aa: CATSRDRSSGANVLTF

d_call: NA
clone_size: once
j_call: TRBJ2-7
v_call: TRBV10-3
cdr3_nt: TGTGCCATCAGTGAGTCAGGGTCGAACTACGAGCAGTACTTC
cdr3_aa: CAISESGSNYEQYF

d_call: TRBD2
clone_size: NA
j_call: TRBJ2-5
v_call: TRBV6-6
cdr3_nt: TGTGCCAGCAAGTCGAGCGTGGGCGGGGGGGAGGAGACCCAGTACTTC
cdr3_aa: CASKSSVGGGEETQYF

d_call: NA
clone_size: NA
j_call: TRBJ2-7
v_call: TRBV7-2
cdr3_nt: TGTGCCAGCAGCTTAGTCACATCGGGCGAGCAGTACTTC
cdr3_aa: CASSLVTSGEQYF

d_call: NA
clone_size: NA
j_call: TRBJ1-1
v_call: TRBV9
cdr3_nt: TGTGCCAGCAGCCCTCCGGGGGCCGCTGAAGCTTTCTTT
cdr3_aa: CASSPPGAAEAFF

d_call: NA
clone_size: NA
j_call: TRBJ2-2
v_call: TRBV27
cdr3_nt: TGTGCCAGCAGTTTTTCCGTTGGGGAGGACACCGGGGAGCTGTTTTTT
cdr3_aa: CASSFSVGEDTGELFF

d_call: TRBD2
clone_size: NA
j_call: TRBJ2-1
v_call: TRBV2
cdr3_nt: TGTGCCAGCAGTGAAGGTAGCGGGGGGATCCACAATGAGCAGTTCTTC
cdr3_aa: CASSEGSGGIHNEQFF

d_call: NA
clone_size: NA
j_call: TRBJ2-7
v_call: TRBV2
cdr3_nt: TGTGCCAGCAGTCCCGGGGCAGGGAACACCTACGAGCAGTACTTC
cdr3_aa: CASSPGAGNTYEQYF

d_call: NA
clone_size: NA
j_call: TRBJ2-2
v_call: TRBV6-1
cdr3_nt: TGTGCCAGCATTTTATTACCGAACACCGGGGAGCTGTTTTTT
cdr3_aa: CASILLPNTGELFF

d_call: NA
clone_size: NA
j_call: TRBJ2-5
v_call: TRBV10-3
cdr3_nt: TGTGCCATCAGTGAGTCGGGGGAGCCTCAAGAGACCCAGTACTTC
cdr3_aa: CAISESGEPQETQYF

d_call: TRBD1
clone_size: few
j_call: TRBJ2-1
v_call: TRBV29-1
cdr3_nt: TGCAGCGTTGAGGGACAGGACAATGAGCAGTTCTTC
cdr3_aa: CSVEGQDNEQFF

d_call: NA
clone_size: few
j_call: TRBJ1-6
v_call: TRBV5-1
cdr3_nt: TGCGCCAGCAGCTTGGCGGTGCAGGGCTCACCCCTCCACTTT
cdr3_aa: CASSLAVQGSPLHF

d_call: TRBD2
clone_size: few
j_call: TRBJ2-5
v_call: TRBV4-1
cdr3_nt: TGCGCCAGCAGCCACCCAATAGCGGGGGGGCCCCACCCGGGGGAGACCCAGTACTTC
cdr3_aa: CASSHPIAGGPHPGETQYF

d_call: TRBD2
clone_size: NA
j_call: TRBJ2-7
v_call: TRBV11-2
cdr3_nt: TGTGCCAGCAGCCCCCCCGGGGAGGGCTCCTACGAGCAGTACTTC
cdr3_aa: CASSPPGEGSYEQYF

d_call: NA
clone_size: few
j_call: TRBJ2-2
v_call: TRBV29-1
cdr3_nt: TGCAGCGCCGGGGGCACCCTGATCCACGGGGAGCTGTTTTTT
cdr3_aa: CSAGGTLIHGELFF

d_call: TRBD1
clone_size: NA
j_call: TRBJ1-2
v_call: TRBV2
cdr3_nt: TGTGCCAGCAAGCGGGCAGGGGGCTATGGCTACACCTTC
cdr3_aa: CASKRAGGYGYTF

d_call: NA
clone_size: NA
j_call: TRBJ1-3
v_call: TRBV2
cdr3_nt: TGTGCCAGCAGTGCGGTAGGAAACACCATATATTTT
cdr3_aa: CASSAVGNTIYF

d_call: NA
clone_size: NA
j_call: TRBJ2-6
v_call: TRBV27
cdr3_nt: TGTGCCAGCAGTGAGGTTATGGGGGCCAACGTCCTGACTTTC
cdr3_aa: CASSEVMGANVLTF

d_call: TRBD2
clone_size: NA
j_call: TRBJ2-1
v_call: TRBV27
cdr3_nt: TGTGCCAGCAGTAACGCGGGGGGGCCTCTCAATGAGCAGTTCTTC
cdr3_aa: CASSNAGGPLNEQFF

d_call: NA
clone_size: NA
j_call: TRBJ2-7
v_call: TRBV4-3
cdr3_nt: TGCGCCAGCAGCCACGAGGTAGTTATTCAGGGCTACGAGCAGTACTTC
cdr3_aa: CASSHEVVIQGYEQYF

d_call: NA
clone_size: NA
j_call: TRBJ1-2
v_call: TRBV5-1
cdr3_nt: TGCGCCAGCAGCTTGGATGAGGGACCCTATGGCTACACCTTC
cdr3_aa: CASSLDEGPYGYTF

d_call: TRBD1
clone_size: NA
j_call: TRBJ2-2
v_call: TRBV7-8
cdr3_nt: TGTGCCAGCACCCGACAGGGGCCAGGTCTCGGCGGGGAGCTGTTTTTT
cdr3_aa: CASTRQGPGLGGELFF

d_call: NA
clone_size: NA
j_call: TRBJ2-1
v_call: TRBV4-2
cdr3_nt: TGTGCCAGCAGCCAAGATTGGGGACTCGACGAGCAGTTCTTC
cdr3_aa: CASSQDWGLDEQFF

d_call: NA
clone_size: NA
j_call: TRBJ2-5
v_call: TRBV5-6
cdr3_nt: TGTGCCAGCAGCTTGGCACCTGGGGAGACCCAGTACTTC
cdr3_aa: CASSLAPGETQYF

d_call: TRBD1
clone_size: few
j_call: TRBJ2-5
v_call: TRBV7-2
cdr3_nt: TGTGCCAGCAGCCCTGGGGACAGGAAAGAGACCCAGTACTTC
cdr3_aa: CASSPGDRKETQYF

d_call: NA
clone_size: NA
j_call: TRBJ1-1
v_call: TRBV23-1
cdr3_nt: TGCGCCAGCAGTCGCGAGGGGGATCCTTTCTTT
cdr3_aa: CASSREGDPFF

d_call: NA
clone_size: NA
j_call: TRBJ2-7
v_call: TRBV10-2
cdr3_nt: TGCGCCAGCATGGAGGGCAGCTACGAGCAGTACTTC
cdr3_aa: CASMEGSYEQYF

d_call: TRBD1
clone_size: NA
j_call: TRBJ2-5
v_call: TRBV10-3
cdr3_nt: TGTGCCATCAGTGTTGACAGGGGGCCAGAGACCCAGTACTTC
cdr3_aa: CAISVDRGPETQYF

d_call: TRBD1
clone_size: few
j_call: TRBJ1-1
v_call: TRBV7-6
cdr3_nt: TGTGCCAGCAGCTTCTGGGACAGGGGGAAGAACACTGAAGCTTTCTTT
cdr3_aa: CASSFWDRGKNTEAFF

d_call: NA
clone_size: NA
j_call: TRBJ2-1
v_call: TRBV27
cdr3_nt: TGTGCCAGCAGACCTGGGGCCTCACACAATGAGCAGTTCTTC
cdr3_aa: CASRPGASHNEQFF

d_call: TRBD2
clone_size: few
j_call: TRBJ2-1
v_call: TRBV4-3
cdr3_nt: TGCGCCAGCAGCCAAGTCCCGACTAGCGGGGGGGCCGATGAGCAGTTCTTC
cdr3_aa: CASSQVPTSGGADEQFF

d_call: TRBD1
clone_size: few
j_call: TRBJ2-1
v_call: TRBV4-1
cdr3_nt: TGCGCCAGCAGCCAAGGGACAGGGGGCGCCTACAATGAGCAGTTCTTC
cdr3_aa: CASSQGTGGAYNEQFF